Listed below are T cell receptor beta chains from one sample, sequenced in a study of blood T cell repertoires in COVID-19. Produced via immunoSEQ multiplex PCR; TCRdb's table is partial and in-frame only. The sample shows 250,000 to 350,000 clones, roughly 84% of them seen only once. Sequencing was performed on peripheral blood. The origin of the receptors is a human donor with COVID-19, enrolled during active disease. The donor label of this sample is uncertain. The CDR3 runs from the conserved cysteine through the conserved F or W. The order of the fields is CDR3 length, V gene, D gene, clone size, J gene, CDR3 DNA, CDR3 protein. The D gene is left open where the match is weak. For some rows the clone size is stated as once, few or many, or as a class when expanded; others skip it.

>13|TRBV15|.|.|TRBJ2-1
TGTGCCACCAGCAGAGATCGCGACAATGAGCAGTTCTTC
CATSRDRDNEQFF
>14|TRBV19|.|.|TRBJ2-5
TGTGCCAGTAGTAGGAGCAGGGACCAAGAGACCCAGTACTTC
CASSRSRDQETQYF
>15|TRBV7-9|.|once|TRBJ2-4
TGTGCCAGCAGCTCCTCACGGACAGCCTTAGACATTCAGTACTTC
CASSSSRTALDIQYF
>13|TRBV30|TRBD1|few|TRBJ1-1
TGTGCCTGGGGGACAGACATGAACACTGAAGCTTTCTTT
CAWGTDMNTEAFF
>15|TRBV5-1|.|.|TRBJ2-3
TGCGCCAGCAGTTCGGAGGGACGTAGCACAGATACGCAGTATTTT
CASSSEGRSTDTQYF
>14|TRBV27|TRBD1|.|TRBJ1-1
TGTGCCAGCAGTGTTACAGGGGGTCACACTGAAGCTTTCTTT
CASSVTGGHTEAFF
>16|TRBV11-2|.|.|TRBJ1-3
TGTGCCAGCAGCCCCCGGACAGCTCCGGCTGGAAACACCATATATTTT
CASSPRTAPAGNTIYF
>17|TRBV5-1|.|.|TRBJ1-3
TGCGCCAGCAGCTTGGTTCCCGCCAGGGCGGACGGAAACACCATATATTTT
CASSLVPARADGNTIYF
>16|TRBV6-6|TRBD2|.|TRBJ2-7
TGTGCCAGCAGTCTGGGACTAGCGGGAGTTAACTACGAGCAGTACTTC
CASSLGLAGVNYEQYF
>19|TRBV7-6|TRBD1|.|TRBJ2-2
TGTGCCAGCAGCCCCTACGGACAGGGGGCTATTTCAGTAGCCGGGGAGCTGTTTTTT
CASSPYGQGAISVAGELFF
>12|TRBV29-1|TRBD2|.|TRBJ2-7
TGCAGCGTCGGGGGGATATGGGACGAGCAGTACTTC
CSVGGIWDEQYF
>14|TRBV19|TRBD2|once|TRBJ2-7
TGTGCCAGTAGTCTTAGCGGGACGGCCTACGAGCAGTACTTC
CASSLSGTAYEQYF
>16|TRBV5-6|.|.|TRBJ1-1
TGTGCCAGCAGCTTGGTTGCTCCGACACCCTACACTGAAGCTTTCTTT
CASSLVAPTPYTEAFF
>14|TRBV7-2|TRBD1|.|TRBJ2-1
TGTGCCAGCAGCTTAAACAGGGGGCCGGGTGAGCAGTTCTTC
CASSLNRGPGEQFF
>15|TRBV5-1|TRBD2|.|TRBJ2-3
TGCGCCAGCAGCCACGAACGGGAGGGGGCAGATACGCAGTATTTT
CASSHEREGADTQYF
>13|TRBV29-1|.|.|TRBJ1-1
TGCAGCGTACAAACGGCGGGGAACACTGAAGCTTTCTTT
CSVQTAGNTEAFF
>14|TRBV27|TRBD1|.|TRBJ2-1
TGTGCCAGCAGTTTGCGGAACAGGGGGAGCGAGCAGTTCTTC
CASSLRNRGSEQFF
>14|TRBV7-9|.|.|TRBJ2-7
TGTGCCAGCAGCTTAGAGGATAGCTTCTACGAGCAGTACTTC
CASSLEDSFYEQYF
>16|TRBV7-8|.|.|TRBJ1-5
TGTGCCAGCAGCTTATCTAGTTATTCACCTGGGCAGCCCCAGCATTTT
CASSLSSYSPGQPQHF